The following is a T cell receptor (beta chain) sequence with its context. This clone's antigen is unknown. Per-base quality was not reported, and no clone a single base away is much larger than it. The data are from a study of neoadjuvant nivolumab and ipilimumab in lung cancer (TCRdb year 2020). Describing the broader study: Nivolumab was administered intravenously at 3 mg/kg on days 1, 15 and 29, and in the combination arm ipilimumab 1 mg/kg was added on day 1 only. The primary trial endpoint was the major pathologic response (MPR) rate in the intention-to-treat population in each study arm. The trial treated 44 patients with operable NSCLC: about 23 were randomized to nivolumab monotherapy and about 20 to nivolumab plus ipilimumab. The study compared TCR repertoires in pretherapy (baseline) peripheral blood with TCR repertoires in tumors resected at surgery following neoadjuvant immune checkpoint blockade. Matched pretherapy and resected tumor pairs were analyzed for seven patients, of whom four received nivolumab and three received nivolumab plus ipilimumab.

Trimmed from V: 1 base; trimmed from J: 10 bases; junction bases lacking a gene match: 9. Taken from the germline V gene, the CDR1 and CDR2 loops are SGHTA and FQGNSA. The CDR3 spans 15 residues, from the cysteine through the phenylalanine. Kept here is only the CDR3 DNA, which spans 45 bases and is read in frame from base 1. What the time point label conveys for this sample: pretherapy, before neoadjuvant immune checkpoint inhibitors. Samples were obtained from the phase 2 randomized NEOSTAR trial, in which neoadjuvant nivolumab or nivolumab plus ipilimumab followed by surgery was tested in operable NSCLC. What the research found in general, with its limitations: A positive correlation was observed between pretherapy blood TCR richness and richness in tumors resected after neoadjuvant therapy (Spearman R = 0.82). A small number of samples underwent TCR sequencing. TCR richness and clonality were greater in resected tumors than in tumor-adjacent uninvolved lung, and increases were seen in more dual-therapy-treated tumors. No significant correlation was found between TCR clonality and pathologic tumor regression, and only one major-pathologic-response sample was available for the clonality analysis. From pretherapy to surgery, tumor T-cell richness and clonality went up in three of three dual-therapy tumors, versus only two of four nivolumab-treated tumors.

Library prep was done by the immunoSEQ multiplex PCR assay. Per the source publication's procedure: Richness and clonality were used to summarize the repertoires, and clones that significantly expanded or contracted between pre- and post-therapy samples were identified. The immuneACCESS repertoire file appears here via TCRdb, limited to in-frame rearrangements. These files lack a portion of the clones; in checked studies, under half of the deficit traces to unresolved V genes, and the cause of the others is not known. The D gene and trimming were derived from the DNA, and the V and J assignments and clone size from that table. In this sample the table shows some 50,000 clones, 85% to 90% of which occur a single time. The ten largest clones take up around 3.7% of the sample.

This sequence originates from an adult with non-small cell lung cancer. Some clones in this sample may be carry-over from other donors' samples. The chain employs TRBV7-2 and TRBJ2-2; TRBD1 agrees with 7 junctional bases. The material sequenced was blood, taken before neoadjuvant nivolumab, alone or with ipilimumab. The CDR3 reads as follows: CASSLGQGQLPELFF. At the DNA level, the sequence is TGTGCCAGCAGCTTAGGACAGGGCCAACTCCCGGAGCTGTTTTTT.